The clone carrying this TCR beta chain was detected a few times. These data originate in a study of T-cell memory formation after mild COVID-19. TCRdb independently ran MiXCR on the 5' RACE reads; one entry per CDR3 protein. Of 300,000 to 400,000 distinct CDR3 sequences in the sample, approximately 21% were seen once. CDR3 size: 16 residues. From germline, CDR1 is LNHDA and CDR2 SQIVND (reference sequence). After removal of 4 bases from V and 5 bases from J, the junction contained 7 bases not matched to a gene. The TCR sequence derives from an adult woman who had mild COVID-19 (a few samples of this study predate the infection). Cell type and time point are not known. The sequencing input was PBMCs or a T cell subset sorted from them (not recorded which). J is TRBJ2-5 and V is TRBV19, with 13 bases lining up with TRBD2. CDR3 sequence reads: CASSTGLAGVRETQYF. The CDR3 region has the DNA TGTGCCAGTAGTACCGGACTAGCGGGAGTTAGGGAGACCCAGTACTTC.